The clone carrying this T cell receptor (beta chain) is a singleton in its sample. Its antigen remains unknown. These data are taken from a study of prognosis after radiotherapy for stage I lung cancer. Background on the study: Under 15 cases involved newly diagnosed primary stage I lung tumors, and roughly 5 involved oligometastatic NSCLC subsequent to surgical resection of the primary tumor. Concurrent therapy with stereotactic body radiotherapy was given to no patient. Study outcomes and limitations: Compared with a median of roughly 10,000 beforehand, unique TCR clone counts dropped to 6,861 after stereotactic body radiation therapy.

A draw of about 6 milliliters of peripheral blood took place at each of two time points. The TCR beta CDR3 region was amplified from genomic DNA, with two rounds of multiplex PCR being used for the amplification. The use of primers specific to each TRBV and TRBJ gene characterized first-round PCR. TCRdb re-analysed the multiplex PCR reads in MiXCR, keeping a single row per CDR3 protein. Of fewer than 35,000 distinct CDR3 sequences detected, under 60% appear once; the ten largest clones hold more than 15%. CDR1 WSHSY and CDR2 SAAADI come from the germline V gene. The CDR3 contains 12 residues. Deletions cut 6 bases from V and 2 bases from J, with 8 bases between.

The chain is built from TRBV10-2 and TRBJ2-7, with a weak D call TRBD1 (6 bases). This material consisted of PBMCs, taken before or after stereotactic body radiation therapy (not recorded which). The receptor's source is a donor at least 50 years old with non-small cell lung cancer. CDR3 loop: CASRRQAYEQYF. The CDR3 coding sequence is TGCGCCAGCAGAAGACAGGCCTACGAGCAGTACTTC.